This T cell receptor beta chain came from a study of blood T cells in healthy people across ages (dated by TCRdb to the mid-2010s). For context, the study as a whole: In model experiments, template switching captured roughly one uniquely barcoded TCR beta cDNA molecule for every two T cells. To track age-related changes in TCR beta repertoire diversity, the study relied on deep sequencing normalized with unique cDNA molecular identifiers. Four age groups were formed from the donors: young (average approximately 15 years), middle-aged (around 37), aged (62) and long-lived (roughly 81). To avoid experimental bias, donors of different ages were distributed randomly across sequencing lanes. For two donors (one aged 18 to 30 and one aged 80 or older), the study analyzed two additional independent replicas of 1 million unique cDNA reads from the same blood draw.

Libraries were built with 5' RACE. The sequencer listed for this sample is Illumina HiSeq 2500. A second PCR of about 6 to 11 cycles was run with a J-beta primer mix and a sample-barcoded 5' primer. Each TCR beta cDNA molecule received a unique molecular identifier from a template-switch 5' adaptor carrying 12 random nucleotides. Each sample yielded at least 3 million CDR3-containing paired-end reads. All of the RNA was converted into first-strand cDNA using the Mint cDNA synthesis kit, with a TRBC-specific oligonucleotide serving as the primer. After uracil-DNA glycosylase treatment, a first 18-cycle PCR used universal primers M1SS and BC2_uni_R on all cDNA. The authors' pipeline ran thus. Normalization of each sample was performed by random selection of 1 million high-quality reads, each carrying a distinct molecular identifier. Instead of being binned into consensus sequences, reads with shared molecular identifiers were discarded. MiTCR, set to a Q25 quality threshold and the strictest error-elimination algorithm, was used for CDR3 identification, clonotype clustering and error correction. A nonparametric unseen species model with Euler transformation was used to estimate a lower bound on total TCR beta diversity. The public reads were quality trimmed at Q25 with fastp and then assembled into clones with MiXCR by TCRdb, keeping productive beta chains. Rows with one shared CDR3 protein collapse into an entry with the most common genes and DNA. These V and J calls are TCRdb output, not the study's own analysis. Counted in this sample were 500,000 to 600,000 distinct CDR3 sequences; approximately 27% of them appeared once. The ten largest clones capture less than 20% of the sample.

The donors were roughly 39 Caucasian individuals from Russia, aged roughly 6 to 90 years, who were systemically healthy. Roughly 11 milliliters of peripheral blood were drawn from each donor into EDTA-treated Vacutainer tubes. Ficoll-Paque density-gradient centrifugation was used to isolate PBMCs, with at least 7 million per sample. Total RNA, at least 6 micrograms per sample, was extracted from PBMCs with Trizol reagent. For every donor, flow cytometry on a PBMC aliquot measured the percentage of naive CD45RAhigh/CD27high T cells. Per the germline V gene, SNHLY is the CDR1 and FYNNEI is the CDR2. Its CDR3 holds 14 amino acids, cysteine through phenylalanine. The sequence is cut down to CDR3 DNA, 42 bases in frame from base 1. Germline trimming: 5 bases from V, 6 bases from J; junction bases outside gene matches: 7. General conclusions and limits of the study: Donor CMV infection status was unknown, potentially confounding age-related changes in expanded clonotypes. Bulk unsorted PBMC profiling prevented conclusive comparison of naive and antigen-experienced compartments. The long-lived group showed more naive CD4+ T cells, fewer expanded clones and increased TCR diversity than the aged group, suggesting age selection. The percentage of naive T cells measured by flow cytometry correlated strongly with observed TCR beta diversity. As age increased, observed TCR beta diversity per million T cells dropped in a roughly linear way, and a significant reduction was already evident by age about 36. Estimates of total diversity from one million sequenced T cells were regarded as lower bounds and underestimates.

This clonotype appeared a few times. There is no known antigen for this receptor. No much larger clonotype is one base removed from it; base qualities were not supplied. Sequences were obtained from blood. The chain is made from TRBV2 and TRBJ1-5, with 7 middle bases fitting TRBD1. The TCR was taken from a woman aged 65 to 85 in good health. The CDR3 loop reads CASSPRTGGQPQHF. The bases read TGTGCCAGCAGTCCTCGGACAGGAGGTCAGCCCCAGCATTTT.